This TCR beta chain was documented in a study of blood T cell repertoires in COVID-19. Across the whole study: PBMCs, B-cell-depleted T cells, or T cells were the source of the cDNA or gDNA that made up the material.

V lost 0 bases and J lost 0; bases outside the gene matches: 4. The CDR3 covers 17 residues. Per germline, CDR1 ENHRY and CDR2 SYGVKD. In the source study's methods: Researchers report that nucleated cell counts were estimated from reference gene primer amplification. TCRdb's copy holds only in-frame clones and misses some; the assay was immunoSEQ multiplex PCR. The V and J calls and clone size are taken from that table; D and trimming were inferred from the DNA. The sample yields under 150,000 clones, approximately 87% seen once. The sample taken for sequencing was peripheral blood. This TCR came from a woman in her forties with acute or convalescent COVID-19. The V call is TRBV10-3, the J call TRBJ2-2; 7 nucleotides line up with TRBD2. As DNA, the CDR3 is TGTGCCATCAGTGAGTCATCGGCGGGGGCGAACACCGGGGAGCTGTTTTTT. Its translation is CAISESSAGANTGELFF.